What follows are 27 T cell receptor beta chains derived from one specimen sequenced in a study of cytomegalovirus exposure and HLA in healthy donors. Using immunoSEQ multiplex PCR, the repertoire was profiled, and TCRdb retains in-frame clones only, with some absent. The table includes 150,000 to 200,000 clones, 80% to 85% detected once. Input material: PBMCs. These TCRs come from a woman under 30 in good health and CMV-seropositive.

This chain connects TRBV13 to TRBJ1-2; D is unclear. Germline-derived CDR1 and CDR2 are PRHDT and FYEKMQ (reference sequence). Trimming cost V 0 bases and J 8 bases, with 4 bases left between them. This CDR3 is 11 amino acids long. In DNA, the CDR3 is TGTGCCAGCAGCTTAGGCCTCGGCTACACCTTC. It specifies CASSLGLGYTF.

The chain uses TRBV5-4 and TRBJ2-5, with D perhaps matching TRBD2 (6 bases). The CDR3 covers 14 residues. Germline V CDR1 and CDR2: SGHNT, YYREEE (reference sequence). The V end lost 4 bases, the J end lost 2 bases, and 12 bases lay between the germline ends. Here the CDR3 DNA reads TGTGCCAGCAGCCCAGGGACTCCTCAAGAGACCCAGTACTTC. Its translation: CASSPGTPQETQYF.

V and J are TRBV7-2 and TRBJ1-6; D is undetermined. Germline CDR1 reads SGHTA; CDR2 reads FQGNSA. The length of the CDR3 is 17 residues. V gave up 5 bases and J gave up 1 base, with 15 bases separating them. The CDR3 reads CASSRAALASYNSPLHF. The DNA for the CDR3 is TGTGCCAGCAGCCGAGCGGCCCTGGCGTCCTATAATTCACCCCTCCACTTT.

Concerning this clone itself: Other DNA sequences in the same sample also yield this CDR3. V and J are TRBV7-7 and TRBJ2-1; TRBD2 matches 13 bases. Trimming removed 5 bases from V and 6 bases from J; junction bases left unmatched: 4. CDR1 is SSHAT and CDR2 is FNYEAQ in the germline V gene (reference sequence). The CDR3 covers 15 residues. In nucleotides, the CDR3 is TGTGCCAGCAGCCCCGGACTAGCGGGGGTCAATGAGCAGTTCTTC. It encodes CASSPGLAGVNEQFF.

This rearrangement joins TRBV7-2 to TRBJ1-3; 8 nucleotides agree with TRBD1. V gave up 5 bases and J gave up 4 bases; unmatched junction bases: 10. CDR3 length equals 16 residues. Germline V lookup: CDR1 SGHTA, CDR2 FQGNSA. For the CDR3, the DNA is TGTGCCAGCAGCATCGTAGGACAGGGTACGGGAAACACCATATATTTT. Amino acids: CASSIVGQGTGNTIYF.

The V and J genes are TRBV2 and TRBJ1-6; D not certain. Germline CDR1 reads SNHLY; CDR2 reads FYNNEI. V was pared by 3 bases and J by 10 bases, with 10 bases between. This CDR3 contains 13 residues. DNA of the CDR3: TGTGCCAGCAGTGACCTTGATGGCTCACCCCTCCACTTT. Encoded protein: CASSDLDGSPLHF.

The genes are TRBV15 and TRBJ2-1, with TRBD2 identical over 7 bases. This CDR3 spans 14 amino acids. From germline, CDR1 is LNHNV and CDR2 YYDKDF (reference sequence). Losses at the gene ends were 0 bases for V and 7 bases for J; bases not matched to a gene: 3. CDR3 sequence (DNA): TGTGCCACCAGCAGAGATCAGGGAGGGAATGAGCAGTTCTTC. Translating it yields CATSRDQGGNEQFF.

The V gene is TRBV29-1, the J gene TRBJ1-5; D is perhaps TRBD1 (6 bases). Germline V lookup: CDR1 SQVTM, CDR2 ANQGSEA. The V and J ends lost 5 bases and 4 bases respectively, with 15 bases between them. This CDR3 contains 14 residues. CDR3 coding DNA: TGCAGCGTTATGTCACAGGGTGGGAATCAGCCCCAGCATTTT. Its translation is CSVMSQGGNQPQHF.

DNA for the CDR3: TGTGCCAGCAGTTCGAGGACAGGTTGGCATGAGCAGTTCTTC. It translates to CASSSRTGWHEQFF. J is TRBJ2-1 and V is TRBV28, with 7 bases that match TRBD1. V shed 4 bases, J shed 8 bases, and the junction held 8 bases outside the gene matches. Germline-derived CDR1 and CDR2 are MDHEN and SYDVKM. The length of the CDR3 is 14 residues.

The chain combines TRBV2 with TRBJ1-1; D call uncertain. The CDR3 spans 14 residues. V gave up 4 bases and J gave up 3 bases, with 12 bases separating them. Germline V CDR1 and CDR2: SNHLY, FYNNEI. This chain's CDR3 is CASSVHQVDTEAFF. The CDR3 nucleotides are TGTGCCAGCAGTGTCCATCAGGTGGACACTGAAGCTTTCTTT.

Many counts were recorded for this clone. This chain's CDR3 is CASSHMRTAGAGSPLHF. CDR3 coding DNA: TGCGCCAGCAGCCACATGAGGACGGCAGGGGCGGGTTCACCCCTCCACTTT. The rearrangement joins TRBV4-1 to TRBJ1-6; possible D gene TRBD1, 6 bases. Between the trimmed V and J ends, which lost 3 bases and 9 bases, there was a span of 21 bases. CDR1 MGHRA and CDR2 YSYEKL come from the germline V gene. This CDR3 is 17 amino acids long.

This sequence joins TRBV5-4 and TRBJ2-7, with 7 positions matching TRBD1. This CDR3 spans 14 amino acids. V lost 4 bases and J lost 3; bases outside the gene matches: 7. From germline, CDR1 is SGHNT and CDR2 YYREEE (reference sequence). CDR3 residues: CASSVGTEFYEQYF. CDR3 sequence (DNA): TGTGCCAGCAGCGTCGGGACAGAGTTCTACGAGCAGTACTTC.

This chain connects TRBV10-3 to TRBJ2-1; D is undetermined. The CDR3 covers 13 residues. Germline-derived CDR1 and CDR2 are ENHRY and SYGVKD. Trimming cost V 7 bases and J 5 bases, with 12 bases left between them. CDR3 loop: CAINSENDNEQFF. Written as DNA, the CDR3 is TGTGCCATCAACTCGGAGAATGACAATGAGCAGTTCTTC.

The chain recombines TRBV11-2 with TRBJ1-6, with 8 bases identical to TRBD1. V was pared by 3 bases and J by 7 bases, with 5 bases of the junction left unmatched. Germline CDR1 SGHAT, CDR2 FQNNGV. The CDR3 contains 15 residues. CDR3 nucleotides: TGTGCCAGCAGCTTTACAGGGGGATTAAATTCACCCCTCCACTTT. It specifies CASSFTGGLNSPLHF.

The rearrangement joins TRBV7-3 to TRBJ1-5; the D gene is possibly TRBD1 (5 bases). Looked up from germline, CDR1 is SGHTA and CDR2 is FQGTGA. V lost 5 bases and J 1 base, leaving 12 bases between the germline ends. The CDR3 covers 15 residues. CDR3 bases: TGTGCCAGCAGCATCACAGGTGACAGCAATCAGCCCCAGCATTTT. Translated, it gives CASSITGDSNQPQHF. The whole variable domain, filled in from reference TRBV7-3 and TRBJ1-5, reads GAGVSQTPSNKVTEKGKYVELRCDPISGHTALYWYRQSLGQGPEFLIYFQGTGAADDSGLPNDRFFAVRPEGSVSTLKIQRTERGDSAVYLCASSITGDSNQPQHFGDGTRLSIL.

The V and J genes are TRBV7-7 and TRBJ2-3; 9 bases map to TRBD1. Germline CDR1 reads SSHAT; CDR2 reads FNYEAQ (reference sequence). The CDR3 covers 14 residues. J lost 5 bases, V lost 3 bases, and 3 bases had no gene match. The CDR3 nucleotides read TGTGCCAGCAGCTTGACAGGGGGAAGAGATACGCAGTATTTT. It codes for CASSLTGGRDTQYF.

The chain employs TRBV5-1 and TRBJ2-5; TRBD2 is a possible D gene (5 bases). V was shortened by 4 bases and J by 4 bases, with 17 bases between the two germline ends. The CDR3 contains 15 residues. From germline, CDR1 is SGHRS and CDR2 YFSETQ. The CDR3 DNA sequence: TGCGCCAGCAGCCCTGGATCGGCCGGAGGAGAGACCCAGTACTTC. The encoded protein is CASSPGSAGGETQYF.

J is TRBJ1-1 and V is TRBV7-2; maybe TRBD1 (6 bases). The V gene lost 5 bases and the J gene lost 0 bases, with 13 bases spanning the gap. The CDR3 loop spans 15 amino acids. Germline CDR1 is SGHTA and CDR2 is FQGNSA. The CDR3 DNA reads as TGTGCCAGCAGCCCCCCCGGGACACTGAACACTGAAGCTTTCTTT. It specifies CASSPPGTLNTEAFF. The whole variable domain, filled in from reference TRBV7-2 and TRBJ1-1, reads GAGVSQSPSNKVTEKGKDVELRCDPISGHTALYWYRQSLGQGLEFLIYFQGNSAPDKSGLPSDRFSAERTGGSVSTLTIQRTQQEDSAVYLCASSPPGTLNTEAFFGQGTRLTVV.

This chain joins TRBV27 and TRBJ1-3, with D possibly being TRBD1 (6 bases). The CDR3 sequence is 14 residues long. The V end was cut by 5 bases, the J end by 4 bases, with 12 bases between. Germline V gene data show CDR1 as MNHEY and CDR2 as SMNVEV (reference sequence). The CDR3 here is CASSPRTEGNTIYF. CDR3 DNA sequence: TGTGCCAGCAGTCCTCGGACAGAAGGAAACACCATATATTTT.

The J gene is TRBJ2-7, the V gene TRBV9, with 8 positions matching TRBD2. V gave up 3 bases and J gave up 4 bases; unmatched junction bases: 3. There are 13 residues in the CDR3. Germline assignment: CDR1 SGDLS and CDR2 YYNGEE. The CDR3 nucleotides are TGTGCCAGCAGCGCCGGGGGGGAATACGAGCAGTACTTC. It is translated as CASSAGGEYEQYF.

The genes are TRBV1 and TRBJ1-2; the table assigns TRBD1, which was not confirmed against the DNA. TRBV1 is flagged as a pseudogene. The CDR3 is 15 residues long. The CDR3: CTSSQEGQGDYGYTF. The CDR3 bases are TGCACCAGCAGCCAAGAAGGTCAGGGTGACTATGGCTACACCTTC.

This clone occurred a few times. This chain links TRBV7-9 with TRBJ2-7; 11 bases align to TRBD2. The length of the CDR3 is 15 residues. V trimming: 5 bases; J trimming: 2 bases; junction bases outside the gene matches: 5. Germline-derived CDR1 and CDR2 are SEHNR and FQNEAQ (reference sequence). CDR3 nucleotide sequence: TGTGCCAGCAGCCTGGGACTAGCGGTGGCCTACGAGCAGTACTTC. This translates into CASSLGLAVAYEQYF.

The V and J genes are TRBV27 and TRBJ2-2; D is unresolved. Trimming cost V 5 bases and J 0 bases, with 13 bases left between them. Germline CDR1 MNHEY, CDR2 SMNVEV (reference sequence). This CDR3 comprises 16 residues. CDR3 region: CASSPLEASNTGELFF. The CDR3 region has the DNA TGTGCCAGCAGTCCACTTGAGGCGTCGAACACCGGGGAGCTGTTTTTT.

The CDR3 coding sequence is TGTGCCAGCAGATCAACAGGGTTCGACTACTCCGGCTACACCTTC. It specifies CASRSTGFDYSGYTF. The genes are TRBV6-1 and TRBJ1-2; TRBD1 is a possible D gene (6 bases). Germline CDR1 and CDR2: MNHNS and SASEGT. The germline V and J ends were trimmed by 6 bases and 8 bases, with 22 bases remaining between them. The CDR3 is 15 amino acids.

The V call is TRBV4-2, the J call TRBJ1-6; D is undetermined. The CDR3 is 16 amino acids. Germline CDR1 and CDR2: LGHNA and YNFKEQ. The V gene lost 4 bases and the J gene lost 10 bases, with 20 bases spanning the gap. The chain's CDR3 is CASSPAALSTGSPLHF. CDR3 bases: TGTGCCAGCAGCCCCGCCGCTCTGTCCACCGGGTCACCCCTCCACTTT.

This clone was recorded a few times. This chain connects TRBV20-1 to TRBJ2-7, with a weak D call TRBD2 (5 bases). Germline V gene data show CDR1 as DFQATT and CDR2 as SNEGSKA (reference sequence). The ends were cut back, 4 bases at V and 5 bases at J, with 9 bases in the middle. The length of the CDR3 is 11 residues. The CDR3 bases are TGCAGTGCTACATCACTAGACGAGCAGTACTTC. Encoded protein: CSATSLDEQYF.

The CDR3 spells CASSFKTGAGNTIYF. DNA for the CDR3: TGTGCCAGCAGCTTCAAGACAGGAGCGGGAAACACCATATATTTT. The chain joins TRBV13 to TRBJ1-3, with D possibly being TRBD1 (6 bases). Germline V gene data show CDR1 as PRHDT and CDR2 as FYEKMQ (reference sequence). V lost 3 bases, J lost 4 bases, and 13 bases lay in between. This CDR3 contains 15 residues.